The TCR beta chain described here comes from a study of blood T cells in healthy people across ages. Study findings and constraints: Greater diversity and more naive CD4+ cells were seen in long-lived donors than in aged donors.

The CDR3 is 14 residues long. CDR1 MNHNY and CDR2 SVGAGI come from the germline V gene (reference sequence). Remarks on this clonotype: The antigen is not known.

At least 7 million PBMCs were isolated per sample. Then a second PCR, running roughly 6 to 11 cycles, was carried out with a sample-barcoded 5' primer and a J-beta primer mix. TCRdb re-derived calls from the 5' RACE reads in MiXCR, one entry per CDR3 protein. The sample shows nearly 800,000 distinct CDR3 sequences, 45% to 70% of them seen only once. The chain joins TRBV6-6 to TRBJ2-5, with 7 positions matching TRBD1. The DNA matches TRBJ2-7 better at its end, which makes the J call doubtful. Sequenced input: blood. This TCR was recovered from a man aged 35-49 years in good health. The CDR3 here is CASSRRQGNYEQYF. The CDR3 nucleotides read TGTGCCAGCAGTAGGCGACAGGGTAATTACGAGCAGTACTTC.